This T cell receptor (beta chain) derives from a study of the immune and genomic landscape of osteosarcoma. The overall study: Localized disease at presentation in 70% to 85%; roughly 60% were male.

Study-level results: About five repertoires, each under 100 clonotypes, were dominated by one hyperexpanded clone. No matched normal tissue; external skin and blood data served as benchmarks.

Per the germline V gene, CDR1 is SGHAT and CDR2 is FQNNGV. The V end was cut by 0 bases, the J end by 7 bases, with 10 bases between. The CDR3 loop spans 13 amino acids. TCRdb's table, derived via immunoSEQ multiplex PCR, lists solely in-frame clones and lacks some. Among 10,000 to 12,000 clones listed, 60% to 75% were seen once. Poor-prognosis osteosarcoma patients supplied post-treatment primary, local recurrence and metastasis tumor specimens. This clone appeared a single time. Its antigen is not known. Sequenced sample: osteosarcoma tumor tissue from the lung. The sequence was collected from a human donor with osteosarcoma. The chain links TRBV11-2 to TRBJ2-7, with unresolved D. CDR3 DNA: TGTGCCAGCAGCTTAGATCGTCAAGGGGAGCAGTACTTC. Encoded protein: CASSLDRQGEQYF.